This entry is about one TCR beta chain. Its matching antigen is unknown. Method: immunoSEQ multiplex PCR; TCRdb's copy keeps in-frame clones and lacks some. The table has some 76,000 clones, approximately 82% seen once; the top ten hold roughly 35%. The record originates from a study of cytotoxic CD8 clonotypes in ibrutinib-treated CLL. On the study more broadly: Response samples were drawn at a median of approximately 11 months of treatment, range 6 to 36.

This CDR3 comprises 14 residues. Germline-derived CDR1 and CDR2 are SGHTA and FQGTGA. The J segment lost 2 bases and the V segment lost 5 bases, leaving 4 bases of the junction unmatched. Study-wide points: Upon ibrutinib response clonality rose, and upon progression it fell back toward baseline. Exceeding age-matched healthy donors, baseline clonality also tracked the counts of circulating CD8+ T cells.

This receptor was identified in a human donor with chronic lymphocytic leukemia. Source: PBMCs, taken after 24 months of ibrutinib treatment. The rearrangement uses TRBV7-3 and TRBJ1-1, with TRBD1 matching over 8 bases. CDR3 DNA sequence: TGTGCCAGCAGCCCTCAGGGGGCAAACACTGAAGCTTTCTTT. This codes for CASSPQGANTEAFF.